The following is a T cell receptor beta chain sequence with its context. Antigen: not known. These data come from a study of CD8 T cells in ankylosing spondylitis. Via MiXCR, TCRdb re-called the 5' RACE reads, giving one row per CDR3 protein. Among under 950,000 distinct CDR3 sequences listed, over 15% were seen once. With V trimmed by 6 bases and J by 8 bases, 5 bases remained unmatched. Germline values: CDR1 SQVTM, CDR2 ANQGSEA. The CDR3 extends over 13 amino acids. Study-level points and caveats: Disease-linked clones bore a CD8+ phenotype, appearing relatively rarely in peripheral blood. Typical of ankylosing spondylitis blood, it appeared, was a TCR beta motif of fewer than ten highly homologous variants.

The sequence was obtained from a male donor with ankylosing spondylitis. Sequencing was carried out using blood, either unsorted or a sorted T cell fraction (not recorded which). The chain combines TRBV29-1 with TRBJ2-1; 12 bases fit TRBD2. The CDR3 loop is CSVLAGGLDEQFF. For the CDR3, the DNA is TGCAGCGTCCTAGCGGGAGGGTTGGATGAGCAGTTCTTC.